This TCR beta chain is from a study of glioma-infiltrating T cells after dendritic cell vaccination. The wider study: The vaccine used monocyte-derived dendritic cells pulsed overnight with autologous tumor lysate.

Time point in this sample: after dendritic cell vaccination, including at tumor progression/relapse. The primer mix had 60 V beta and 13 J beta primers. This table comes from immunoSEQ multiplex PCR, and its TCRdb copy is limited to in-frame clones, with some not included. The profile covers roughly 100,000 clones, with around 90% appearing a single time and 2.5% to 3% taken by the ten largest. With regard to this clone: The junction and the germline gene differ at one end; a read error may be behind it.

The CDR3 consists of 12 residues. Per the germline V gene, CDR1 is SGDLS and CDR2 is YYNGEE. The clonotype was recovered from a human donor with glioblastoma. The chain has TRBV9 and TRBJ1-5; the D is unclear. This sample comprised blood, obtained after dendritic cell vaccination. Here the CDR3 DNA reads TGTGCCAGCTTCCCCCCATTTATGTACGCGGATTTT. It translates to CASFPPFMYADF.